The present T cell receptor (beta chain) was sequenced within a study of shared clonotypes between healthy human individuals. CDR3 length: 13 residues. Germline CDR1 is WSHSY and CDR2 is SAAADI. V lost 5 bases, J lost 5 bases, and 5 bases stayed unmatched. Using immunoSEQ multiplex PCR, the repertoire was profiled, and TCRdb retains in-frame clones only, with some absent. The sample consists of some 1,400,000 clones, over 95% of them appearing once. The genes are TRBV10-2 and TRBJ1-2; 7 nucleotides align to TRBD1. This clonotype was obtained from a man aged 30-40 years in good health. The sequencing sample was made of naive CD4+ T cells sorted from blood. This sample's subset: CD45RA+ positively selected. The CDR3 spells CASSKQGKYGYTF. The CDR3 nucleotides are TGCGCCAGCAGTAAACAGGGGAAGTATGGCTACACCTTC.